This TCR beta chain was retrieved from a study of CD8 T cells in ankylosing spondylitis. Ten or more counts support this clonotype. Its antigen is undetermined. Making the TCR beta libraries involved quantitative 5'-RACE with molecular barcodes. TCRdb reprocessed the 5' RACE reads with MiXCR, giving one entry per CDR3 protein. The sample holds more than 500,000 distinct CDR3 sequences, less than 6% seen once. General study results and limits: Seemingly characteristic of ankylosing spondylitis blood was a TCR beta motif consisting of roughly 8 highly homologous variants.

V dropped 8 bases and J dropped 3 bases, with 14 bases sitting between them. Germline V lookup: CDR1 MDHEN, CDR2 SYDVKM. The CDR3 extends over 14 amino acids. This sequence joins TRBV28 and TRBJ1-3; D uncertain. Sequences were obtained from blood, either unsorted or a sorted T cell fraction (not recorded which). This sequence was found in a male donor with ankylosing spondylitis. This CDR3 reads CASHQPAGGNTIYF. The CDR3 bases are TGTGCCAGCCATCAACCGGCGGGTGGAAACACCATATATTTT.